The source of this TCR beta chain is a study of blood T cell repertoires in COVID-19. Study-level information: COVID-19 samples from acute and convalescent phases originated in the United States, Italy and Spain. PBMCs, B-cell-depleted T cells, or T cells were the source of the cDNA or gDNA that made up the material.

Measured with immunoSEQ multiplex PCR; TCRdb has only the in-frame clones, and not every one. The sample lists 120,000 to 150,000 clones, around 82% occurring once. The receptor comes from a man between 60 and 75 years old with acute or convalescent COVID-19. Specimen: peripheral blood.

In DNA form, the CDR3 reads TGTGCCAGCAACCGACTTTTAGGCTACGAGCAGTACTTC. Translating gives CASNRLLGYEQYF. The chain combines TRBV7-9 with TRBJ2-7; D is undetermined. The CDR3 runs to 13 residues. V was trimmed by 7 bases and J by 3 bases, leaving 13 bases between them. Germline CDR1 and CDR2: SEHNR and FQNEAQ (reference sequence).